These T cell receptor beta chains were read from a single sample in a study of long-term antiretroviral therapy in people with HIV. The repertoire was sequenced with immunoSEQ multiplex PCR; TCRdb's copy has only in-frame clones and lacks some. Of 25,000 to 30,000 clones listed, about 87% were seen once; the top ten hold 3% to 4.5%. Sequencing used unsorted PBMCs, obtained 1.8 years after starting antiretroviral therapy. Receptors originate from a woman younger than 35 with HIV. Both conserved end residues are part of each CDR3. A D gene is named only where the DNA matches it firmly.

CDR3 protein	CDR3 DNA	V gene	J gene	D gene
CASSPRISGRPDEQFF	TGTGCCAGCAGCCCCCGGATTAGCGGGAGACCCGATGAGCAGTTCTTC	TRBV7-9	TRBJ2-1	TRBD2
CASSFGTGLRF	TGTGCCAGCAGCTTCGGGACAGGGTTGAGGTTC	TRBV7-9	TRBJ2-7	TRBD1
CASTFGVNSPLHF	TGTGCCAGCACCTTTGGGGTCAATTCACCCCTCCACTTT	TRBV27	TRBJ1-6	-
CASTRPRGAYEQYF	TGTGCCAGCACTCGCCCGAGGGGTGCCTACGAGCAGTACTTC	TRBV6-5	TRBJ2-7	-
CASSEGTGTLRGYTF	TGTGCCAGCAGTGAAGGAACCGGGACCTTACGGGGCTACACCTTC	TRBV6-1	TRBJ1-2	-
CASRRKARGWELFF	TGTGCCAGCAGGCGCAAGGCCCGGGGCTGGGAGCTGTTTTTT	TRBV6-5	TRBJ2-2	-
CASSRVVDDTQYF	TGTGCCAGCAGCCGGGTGGTAGACGATACGCAGTATTTT	TRBV5-4	TRBJ2-3	-
CASSLSQGANTIYF	TGTGCCAGCAGTTTATCACAGGGGGCGAACACCATATATTTT	TRBV28	TRBJ1-3	TRBD1
CASSSLGGEEMWLAGFYEQYF	TGTGCCAGCAGCTCACTAGGGGGGGAGGAAATGTGGCTAGCGGGTTTCTACGAGCAGTACTTC	TRBV7-8	TRBJ2-7	TRBD2
CASSLIRGDQYF	TGTGCCAGCAGTTTAATCCGAGGGGACCAGTACTTC	TRBV28	TRBJ2-5	-
CASSFRGAGANVLTF	TGTGCCAGCAGCTTTAGGGGGGCTGGGGCCAACGTCCTGACTTTC	TRBV7-6	TRBJ2-6	-